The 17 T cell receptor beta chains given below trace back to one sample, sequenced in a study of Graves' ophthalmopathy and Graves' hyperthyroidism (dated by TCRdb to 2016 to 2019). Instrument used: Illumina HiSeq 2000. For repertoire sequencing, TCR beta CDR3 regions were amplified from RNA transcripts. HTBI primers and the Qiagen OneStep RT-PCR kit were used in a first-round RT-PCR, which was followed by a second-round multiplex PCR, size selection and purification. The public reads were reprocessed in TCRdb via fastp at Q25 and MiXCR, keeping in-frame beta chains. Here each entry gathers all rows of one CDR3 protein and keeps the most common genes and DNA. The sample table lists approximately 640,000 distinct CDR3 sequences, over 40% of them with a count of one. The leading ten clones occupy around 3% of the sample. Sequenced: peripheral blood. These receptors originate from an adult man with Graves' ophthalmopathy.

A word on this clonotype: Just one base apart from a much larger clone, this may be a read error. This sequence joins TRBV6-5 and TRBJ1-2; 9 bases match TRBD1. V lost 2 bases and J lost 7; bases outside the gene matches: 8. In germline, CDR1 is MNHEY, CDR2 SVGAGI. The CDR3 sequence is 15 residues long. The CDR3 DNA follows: TGTGCCAGCAGTTACGAACAGGGGGCTATTCCTGGCTACACCTTC. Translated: CASSYEQGAIPGYTF.

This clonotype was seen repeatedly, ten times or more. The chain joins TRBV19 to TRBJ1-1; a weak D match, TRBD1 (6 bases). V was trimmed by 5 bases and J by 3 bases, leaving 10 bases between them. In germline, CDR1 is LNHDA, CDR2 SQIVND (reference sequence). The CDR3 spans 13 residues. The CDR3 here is CASSPQGYTEAFF. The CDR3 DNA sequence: TGTGCCAGTAGTCCACAGGGTTACACTGAAGCTTTCTTT. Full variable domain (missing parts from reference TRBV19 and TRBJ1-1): DGGITQSPKYLFRKEGQNVTLSCEQNLNHDAMYWYRQDPGQGLRLIYYSQIVNDFQKGDIAEGYSVSREKKESFPLTVTSAQKNPTAFYLCASSPQGYTEAFFGQGTRLTVV.

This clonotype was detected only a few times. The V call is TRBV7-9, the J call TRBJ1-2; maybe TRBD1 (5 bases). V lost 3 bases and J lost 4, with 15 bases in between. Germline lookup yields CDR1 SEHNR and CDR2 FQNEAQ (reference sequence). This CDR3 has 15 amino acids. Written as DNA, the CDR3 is TGTGCCAGCAGCTTGAGGCAGACAGATTTCTATGGCTACACCTTC. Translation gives CASSLRQTDFYGYTF.

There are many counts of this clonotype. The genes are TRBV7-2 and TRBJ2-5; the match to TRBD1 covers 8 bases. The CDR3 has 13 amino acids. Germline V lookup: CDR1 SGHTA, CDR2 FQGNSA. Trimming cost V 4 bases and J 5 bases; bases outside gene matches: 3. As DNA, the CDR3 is TGTGCCAGCAGCTCGTACAGGGGGGAGACCCAGTACTTC. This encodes CASSSYRGETQYF.

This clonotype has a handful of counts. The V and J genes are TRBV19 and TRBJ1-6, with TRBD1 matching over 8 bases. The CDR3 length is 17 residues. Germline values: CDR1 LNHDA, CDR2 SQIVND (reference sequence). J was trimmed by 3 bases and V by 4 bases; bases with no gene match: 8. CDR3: CASSSLTGGYYNSPLHF. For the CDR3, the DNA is TGTGCCAGTAGTAGCCTCACAGGGGGATACTATAATTCACCCCTCCACTTT.

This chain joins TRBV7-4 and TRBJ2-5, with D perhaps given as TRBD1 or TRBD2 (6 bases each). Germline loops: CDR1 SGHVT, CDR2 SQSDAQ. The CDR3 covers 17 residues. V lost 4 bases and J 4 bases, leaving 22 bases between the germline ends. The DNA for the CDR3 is TGTGCCAGCAGCTGGTACGCGAACACCGGGGGCGGAGAGACCCAGTACTTC. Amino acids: CASSWYANTGGGETQYF.

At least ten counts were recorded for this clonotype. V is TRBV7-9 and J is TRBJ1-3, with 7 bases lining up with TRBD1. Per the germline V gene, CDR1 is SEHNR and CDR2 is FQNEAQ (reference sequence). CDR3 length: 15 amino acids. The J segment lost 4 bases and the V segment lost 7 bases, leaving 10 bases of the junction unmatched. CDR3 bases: TGTGCCAGCACCCACGAGGGACAGCTGGGAAACACCATATATTTT. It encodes CASTHEGQLGNTIYF.

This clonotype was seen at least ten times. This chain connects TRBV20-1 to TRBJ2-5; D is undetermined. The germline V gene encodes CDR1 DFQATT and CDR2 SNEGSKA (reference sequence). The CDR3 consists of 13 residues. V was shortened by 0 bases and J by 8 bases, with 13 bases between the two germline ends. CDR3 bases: TGCAGTGCTAGAGAAATTACCGCGCTTACCCAGTACTTC. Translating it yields CSAREITALTQYF.

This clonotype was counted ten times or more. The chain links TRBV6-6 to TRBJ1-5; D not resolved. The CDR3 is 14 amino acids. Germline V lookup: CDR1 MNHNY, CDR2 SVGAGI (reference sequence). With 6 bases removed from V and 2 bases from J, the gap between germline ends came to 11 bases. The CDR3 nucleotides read TGTGCCAGCAGAGGGTCCCGAGGCAATCAGCCCCAGCATTTT. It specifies CASRGSRGNQPQHF.

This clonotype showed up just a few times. The chain's CDR3 is CASSLDPDQPQHF. CDR3 coding DNA: TGTGCCAGCAGCTTAGATCCCGACCAGCCCCAGCATTTT. The V gene is TRBV11-2, the J gene TRBJ1-5; D is uncertain. The CDR3 runs 13 residues. The V gene lost 0 bases and the J gene lost 7 bases, with 7 bases spanning the gap. The germline CDR1 and CDR2 sequences are SGHAT and FQNNGV.

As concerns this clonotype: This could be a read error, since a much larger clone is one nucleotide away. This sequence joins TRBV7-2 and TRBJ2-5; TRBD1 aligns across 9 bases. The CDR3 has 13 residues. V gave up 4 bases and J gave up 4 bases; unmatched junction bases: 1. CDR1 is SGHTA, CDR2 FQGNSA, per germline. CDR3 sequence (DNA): TGTGCCAGCAGCTGGACAGGGGTAGAGACCCAGTACTTC. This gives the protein CASSWTGVETQYF.

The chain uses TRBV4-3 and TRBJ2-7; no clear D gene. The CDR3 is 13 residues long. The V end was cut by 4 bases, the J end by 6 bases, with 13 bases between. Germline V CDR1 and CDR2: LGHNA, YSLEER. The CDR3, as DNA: TGCGCCAGCAGCCGCGGAGTGGGGTCCGAGCAGTACTTC. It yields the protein CASSRGVGSEQYF.

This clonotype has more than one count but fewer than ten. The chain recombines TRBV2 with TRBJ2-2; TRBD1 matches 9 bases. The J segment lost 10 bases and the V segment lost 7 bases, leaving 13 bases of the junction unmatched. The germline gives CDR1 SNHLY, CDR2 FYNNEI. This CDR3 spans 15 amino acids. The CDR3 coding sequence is TGTGCCAGCATGTTCCCCGGGACAGGGACACCGGAGCTGTTTTTT. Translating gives CASMFPGTGTPELFF.

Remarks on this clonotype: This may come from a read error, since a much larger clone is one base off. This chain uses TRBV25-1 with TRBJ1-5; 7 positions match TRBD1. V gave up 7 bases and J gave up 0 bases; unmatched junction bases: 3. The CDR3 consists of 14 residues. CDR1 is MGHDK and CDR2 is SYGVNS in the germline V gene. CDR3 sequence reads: CASIGTVSNQPQHF. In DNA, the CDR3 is TGTGCCAGCATTGGGACAGTTAGCAATCAGCCCCAGCATTTT.

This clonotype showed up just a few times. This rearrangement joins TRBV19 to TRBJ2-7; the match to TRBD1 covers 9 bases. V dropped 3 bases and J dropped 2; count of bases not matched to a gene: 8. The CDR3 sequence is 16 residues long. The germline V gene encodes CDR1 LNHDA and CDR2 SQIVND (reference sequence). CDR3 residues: CASSISGQGVPYEQYF. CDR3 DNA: TGTGCCAGTAGTATCTCGGGACAGGGAGTCCCCTACGAGCAGTACTTC.

The CDR3, as DNA: TGCAGTGCTAGAGATCAGGAGGTGAATTCACCCCTCCACTTT. Amino acids: CSARDQEVNSPLHF. The V call is TRBV20-1, the J call TRBJ1-6; D gene uncertain. CDR1 is DFQATT and CDR2 is SNEGSKA in the germline V gene (reference sequence). The CDR3 contains 14 residues. Trimming took off 0 bases at V and 7 bases at J, with 10 bases between the two ends.

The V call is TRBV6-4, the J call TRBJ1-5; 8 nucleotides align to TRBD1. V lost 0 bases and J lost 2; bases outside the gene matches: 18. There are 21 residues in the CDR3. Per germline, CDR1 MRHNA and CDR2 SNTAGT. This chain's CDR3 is CASSDSGSGFRGRKRNQPQHF. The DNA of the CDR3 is TGTGCCAGCAGTGACTCAGGGTCCGGATTCAGGGGGCGAAAGCGCAATCAGCCCCAGCATTTT.